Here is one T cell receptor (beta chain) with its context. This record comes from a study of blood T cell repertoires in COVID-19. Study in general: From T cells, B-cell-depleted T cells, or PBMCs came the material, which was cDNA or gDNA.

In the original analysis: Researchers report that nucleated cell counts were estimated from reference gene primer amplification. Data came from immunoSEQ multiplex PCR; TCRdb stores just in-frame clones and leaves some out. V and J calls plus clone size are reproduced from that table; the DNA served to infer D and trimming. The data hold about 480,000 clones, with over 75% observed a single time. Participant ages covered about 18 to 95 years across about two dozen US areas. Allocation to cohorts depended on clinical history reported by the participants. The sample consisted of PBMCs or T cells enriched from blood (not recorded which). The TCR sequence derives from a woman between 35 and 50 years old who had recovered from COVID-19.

The CDR3 DNA is TGTGCCAGCAGACGACAGGGAGAGAACACTGAAGCTTTCTTT. It yields the protein CASRRQGENTEAFF. The chain uses TRBV5-4 and TRBJ1-1, with 7 bases that match TRBD1. The J segment lost 1 base and the V segment lost 5 bases, leaving 5 bases of the junction unmatched. The length of the CDR3 is 14 residues. Germline values: CDR1 SGHNT, CDR2 YYREEE (reference sequence).